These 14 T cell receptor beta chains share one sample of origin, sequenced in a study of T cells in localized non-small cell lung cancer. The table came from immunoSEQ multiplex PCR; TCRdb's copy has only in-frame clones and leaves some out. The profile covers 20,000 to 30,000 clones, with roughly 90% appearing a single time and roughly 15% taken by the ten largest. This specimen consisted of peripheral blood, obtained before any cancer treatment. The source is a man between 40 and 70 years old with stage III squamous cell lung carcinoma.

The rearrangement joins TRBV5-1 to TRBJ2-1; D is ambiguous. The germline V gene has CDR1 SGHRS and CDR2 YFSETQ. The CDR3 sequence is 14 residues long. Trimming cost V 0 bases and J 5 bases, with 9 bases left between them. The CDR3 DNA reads TGCGCCAGCAGCTTGGATGCATCCAACAATGAGCAGTTCTTC. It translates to CASSLDASNNEQFF. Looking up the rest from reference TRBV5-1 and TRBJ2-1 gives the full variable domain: KAGVTQTPRYLIKTRGQQVTLSCSPISGHRSVSWYQQTPGQGLQFLFEYFSETQRNKGNFPGRFSGRQFSNSRSEMNVSTLELGDSALYLCASSLDASNNEQFFGPGTRLTVL.

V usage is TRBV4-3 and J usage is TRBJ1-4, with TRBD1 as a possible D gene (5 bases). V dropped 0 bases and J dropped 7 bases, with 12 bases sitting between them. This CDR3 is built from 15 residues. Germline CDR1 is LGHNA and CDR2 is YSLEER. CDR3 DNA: TGCGCCAGCAGCCAAGAGAGGGGCTACGGTGAAAAACTGTTTTTT. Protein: CASSQERGYGEKLFF.

The CDR3 DNA sequence: TGTGCCAGCAGCCGAGGGGGGCTGACTGAAGCTTTCTTT. Its protein product is CASSRGGLTEAFF. The rearrangement joins TRBV27 to TRBJ1-1; D may be TRBD1 (6 bases). The germline gives CDR1 MNHEY, CDR2 SMNVEV (reference sequence). Trimming pared 6 bases from V and 5 bases from J, leaving 13 bases between. This CDR3 is built from 13 residues.

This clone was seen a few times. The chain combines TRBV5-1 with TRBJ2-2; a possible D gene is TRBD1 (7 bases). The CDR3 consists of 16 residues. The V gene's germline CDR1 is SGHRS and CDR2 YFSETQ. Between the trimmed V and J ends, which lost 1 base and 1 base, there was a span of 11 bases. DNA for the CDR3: TGCGCCAGCAGCTTGCGACAGGGAGGGAACACCGGGGAGCTGTTTTTT. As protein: CASSLRQGGNTGELFF.

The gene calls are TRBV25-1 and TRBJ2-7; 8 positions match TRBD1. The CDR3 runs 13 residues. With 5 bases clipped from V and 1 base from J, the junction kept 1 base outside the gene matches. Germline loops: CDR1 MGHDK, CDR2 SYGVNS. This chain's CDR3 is CASSRQGSYEQYF. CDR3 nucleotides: TGTGCCAGCAGTCGACAGGGGTCCTACGAGCAGTACTTC.

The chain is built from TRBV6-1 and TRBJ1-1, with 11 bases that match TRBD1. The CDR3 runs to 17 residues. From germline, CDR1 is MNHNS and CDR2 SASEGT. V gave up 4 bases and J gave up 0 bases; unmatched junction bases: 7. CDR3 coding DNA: TGTGCCAGCAGTGGAGGGAGGACAGGGGGCCTGAACACTGAAGCTTTCTTT. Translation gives CASSGGRTGGLNTEAFF.

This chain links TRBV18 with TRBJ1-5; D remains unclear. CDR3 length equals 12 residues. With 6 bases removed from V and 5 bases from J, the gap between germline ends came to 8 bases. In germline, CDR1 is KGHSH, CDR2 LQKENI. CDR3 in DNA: TGTGCCAGCTCGACGGGCGATCAGCCCCAGCATTTT. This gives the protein CASSTGDQPQHF.

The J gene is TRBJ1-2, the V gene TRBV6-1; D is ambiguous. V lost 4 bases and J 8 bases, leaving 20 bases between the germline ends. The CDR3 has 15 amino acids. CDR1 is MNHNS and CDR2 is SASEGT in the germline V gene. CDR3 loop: CASSAGSSRSGGYTF. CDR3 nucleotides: TGTGCCAGCAGTGCGGGCTCCTCGAGATCGGGAGGCTACACCTTC.

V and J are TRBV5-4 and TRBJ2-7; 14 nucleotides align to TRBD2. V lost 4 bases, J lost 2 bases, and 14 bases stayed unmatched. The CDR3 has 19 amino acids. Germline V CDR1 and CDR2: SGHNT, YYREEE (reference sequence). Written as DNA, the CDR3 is TGTGCCAGCAGCCCAATAGGACTAGCGGGGGGTAAATTTACCTACGAGCAGTACTTC. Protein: CASSPIGLAGGKFTYEQYF.

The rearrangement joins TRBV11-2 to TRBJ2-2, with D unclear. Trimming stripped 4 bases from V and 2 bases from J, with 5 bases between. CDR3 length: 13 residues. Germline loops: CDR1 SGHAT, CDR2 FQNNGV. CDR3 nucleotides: TGTGCCAGCAGCTCCTATAACACCGGGGAGCTGTTTTTT. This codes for CASSSYNTGELFF.

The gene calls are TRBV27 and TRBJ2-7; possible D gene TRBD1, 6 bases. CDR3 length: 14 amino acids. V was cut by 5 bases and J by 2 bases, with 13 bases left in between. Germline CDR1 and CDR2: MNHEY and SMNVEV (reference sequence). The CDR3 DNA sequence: TGTGCCAGCAGTCTCGTGGACAGTACCTACGAGCAGTACTTC. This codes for CASSLVDSTYEQYF.

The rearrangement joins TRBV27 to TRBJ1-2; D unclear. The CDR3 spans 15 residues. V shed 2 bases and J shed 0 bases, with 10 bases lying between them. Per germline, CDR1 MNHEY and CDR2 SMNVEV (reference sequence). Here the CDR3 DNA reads TGTGCCAGCAGTTTAGCCGGGCCTACTAACTATGGCTACACCTTC. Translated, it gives CASSLAGPTNYGYTF.

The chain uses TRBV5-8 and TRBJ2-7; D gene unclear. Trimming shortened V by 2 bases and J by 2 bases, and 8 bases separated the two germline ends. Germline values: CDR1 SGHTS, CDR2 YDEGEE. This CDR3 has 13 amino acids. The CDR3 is CASSFKGPYEQYF. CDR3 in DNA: TGTGCCAGCAGCTTTAAAGGACCCTACGAGCAGTACTTC. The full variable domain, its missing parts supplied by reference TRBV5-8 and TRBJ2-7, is EAGVTQSPTHLIKTRGQQATLRCSPISGHTSVYWYQQALGLGLQFLLWYDEGEERNRGNFPPRFSGRQFPNYSSELNVNALELEDSALYLCASSFKGPYEQYFGPGTRLTVT.

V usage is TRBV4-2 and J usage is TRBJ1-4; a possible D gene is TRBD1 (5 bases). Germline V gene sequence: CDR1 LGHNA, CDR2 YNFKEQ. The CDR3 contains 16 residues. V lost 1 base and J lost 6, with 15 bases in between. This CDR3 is CASSQAGPPGHEKLFF. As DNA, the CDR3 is TGTGCCAGCAGCCAAGCGGGGCCCCCTGGACATGAAAAACTGTTTTTT.